This TCR beta chain was found in a study of shared clonotypes between healthy human individuals (dated by TCRdb to the early 2020s). Background on the whole study: Three men and a couple of women, aged 18 to 49 years, made up the cohort. To estimate repertoire size and how much clonotype sharing occurs between individuals, the study deeply sequenced the blood TCR repertoires of about 5 healthy adults. To increase sequencing depth and limit assay-specific biases, TCR repertoire library preparation and sequencing were carried out by different laboratories using diverse techniques. Between about 0.85 and 8.9 billion PBMCs per donor were obtained by leukapheresis. Per donor, three plates each were used for CD4 naive and CD4 memory, two for CD8 naive, and one for CD8 memory. Paper-wide results and their limitations: Because the study included only a small number of donors, the genetic and exposure-history diversity represented was limited. Even with the large sequencing depth, rarefaction of the sorted-subset datasets indicated that sequencing was incomplete. Pairwise subsampling led to the expectation that sequencing depth would affect the degree of clonotype sharing among donors. Compared with non-shared clonotypes, clonotypes shared by all four sorted-subset donors had higher generation probabilities. Only blood was sampled, and tissue TCR repertoires likely differ from those in blood. Larger estimated clonotype richness was generally found for naive subsets than for memory subsets. When a few donors were compared, the shared fraction of clonotypes was about 5% for naive CD4, more than 3% for naive CD8, 2.3% for memory CD4, and 0.4% for memory CD8.

Using the deep immunoSEQ assay, TCR CDR3 regions were amplified from genomic DNA by multiplex PCR. Genomic DNA extracted from each cell subset was distributed evenly over all wells of several immunoSEQ 96-well plates, and each plate served as one replicate. For sorted subsets, each replicate PCR was loaded with about 0.2 ug genomic DNA, equivalent to about 30,000 T cell genomes. The purified libraries were quantified using a Qubit 3.0 fluorometer, sized with a Bioanalyzer 2100, and then quantified again using the KAPA Library Quantification kit. Every immunoSEQ 96-well plate was sequenced on a separate single-read 150-cycle Illumina NextSeq 550 flow cell. As for how the authors treated the data: Because the immunoSEQ output held only junctional sequences and lacked quality scores, the filtering could not match the filtering applied to full-length reads. To assign V/J genes and CDR3, sequences were annotated against IMGT germline references using PyIR, a Python wrapper for IgBLAST v1.9. Any read was removed if the V/J assignment was weak (E-value above 1e-6), the CDR3 was missing, or the read contained stop codons, out-of-frame junctions, or ambiguous translated residues. V3J clonotypes were defined by identical inferred V gene, J gene, and CDR3 amino acid sequence. To compute the percentage overlap between repertoires, the number of shared unique clonotypes was divided by the size of the smaller repertoire. RTK rarefaction, the Chao1 estimator, and Recon v2.1 estimates of unobserved clonotypes were used to assess repertoire richness. Generation probabilities for all TCRbeta clonotypes obtained by the gDNA method from a handful of donors were computed using OLGA. Held by TCRdb, this immuneACCESS table contains in-frame sequences only and omits some clones. Under half of the omission traces to an unresolved V gene where checked; the cause of the rest is unknown. Clone size and the V and J calls come from that table; the DNA yielded D and trimming. This sample lists just over 2,000,000 clones; 95% were detected once. 0.1% to 0.15% of the sample goes to the ten largest clones.

Donors were healthy HIV-negative adults with no recently reported acute infections or vaccinations. All donors were Caucasian adults living in Nashville, Tennessee, USA. CD4+ T cells were enriched through magnetic negative selection, after which naive cells were positively selected on CD45RA and the remaining negative fraction served as the memory subset. Blood was collected by leukapheresis, and PBMCs were isolated by Ficoll-Histopaque density gradient centrifugation and then cryopreserved in liquid nitrogen vapor phase. Analytical flow cytometry was used to check the purity and quantity of each magnetically sorted T cell population. Genomic DNA was isolated from every sorted fraction and measured by UV absorbance on a Nanodrop 2000c. Turning to this clone: It lacks a known antigen. Per-base quality was not reported, and no clone a single base away is much larger than it.

V is pruned by 7 bases and J by 6 bases, leaving 7 bases of the junction without a gene match. From cysteine to phenylalanine, the CDR3 is 15 amino acids long. Here the CDR3 DNA is all that survives: 45 bases in frame from base 1. As encoded in the germline V gene, CDR1 is MNHNS while CDR2 is SASEGT. This TCR came from a man younger than 35 in good health. This chain joins TRBV6-1 to TRBJ2-3; 13 bases in the junction line up with TRBD2. Material: naive CD4+ T cells sorted from blood. The sample's cell subset or site, from its label and the paper: CD45RA+ positively selected. For the CDR3, the sequence is CASKPGLAGADTQYF. The DNA reads TGTGCCAGCAAACCCGGACTAGCGGGGGCGGATACGCAGTATTTT.